This T cell receptor beta chain was profiled in a study of blood T cell repertoires in COVID-19. The overall study: Samples taken during acute and convalescent COVID-19 were collected in the United States, Italy and Spain.

Data came from immunoSEQ multiplex PCR; TCRdb stores just in-frame clones and leaves some out. The sample contains tens of thousands of clones, about 91% of which appear only once. V was clipped by 3 bases and J by 4 bases, with 15 bases between them. CDR3 length: 14 amino acids. Germline values: CDR1 DFQATT, CDR2 SNEGSKA (reference sequence). The clonotype was recovered from a man in his forties with COVID-19, enrolled during active disease. This chain uses TRBV20-1 with TRBJ1-1; D perhaps matches TRBD1 (6 bases). Sequencing was performed on peripheral blood. In DNA, the CDR3 is TGCAGTGCTAGTCCGGGGGGCCGGGGCACTGAAGCTTTCTTT. Translating gives CSASPGGRGTEAFF.